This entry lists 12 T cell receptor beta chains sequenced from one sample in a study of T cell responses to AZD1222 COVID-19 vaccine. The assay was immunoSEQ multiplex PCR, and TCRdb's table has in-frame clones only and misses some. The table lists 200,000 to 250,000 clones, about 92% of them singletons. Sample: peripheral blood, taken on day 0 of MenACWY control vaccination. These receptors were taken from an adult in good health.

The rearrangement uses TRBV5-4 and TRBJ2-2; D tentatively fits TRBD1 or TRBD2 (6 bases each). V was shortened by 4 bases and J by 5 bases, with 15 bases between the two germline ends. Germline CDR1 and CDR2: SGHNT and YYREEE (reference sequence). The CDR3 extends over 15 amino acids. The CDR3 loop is CASSAGQRRTGELFF. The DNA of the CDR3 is TGTGCCAGCAGCGCGGGACAACGAAGGACCGGGGAGCTGTTTTTT.

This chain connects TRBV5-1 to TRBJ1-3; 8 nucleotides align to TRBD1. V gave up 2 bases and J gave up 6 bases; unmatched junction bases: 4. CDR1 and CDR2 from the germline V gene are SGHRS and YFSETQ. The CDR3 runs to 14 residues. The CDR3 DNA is TGCGCCAGCAGCTTTGACAGGGGAGTAAACACCATATATTTT. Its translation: CASSFDRGVNTIYF.

As DNA, the CDR3 is TGTGCCAGCAGCGTTAACAGGGACGTTAGTCCCCAGCATTTT. This translates into CASSVNRDVSPQHF. This rearrangement joins TRBV2 to TRBJ1-5, with D perhaps TRBD1 (6 bases). The CDR3 contains 14 residues. V lost 6 bases, J lost 10 bases, and 19 bases lay in between. Per germline, CDR1 SNHLY and CDR2 FYNNEI.

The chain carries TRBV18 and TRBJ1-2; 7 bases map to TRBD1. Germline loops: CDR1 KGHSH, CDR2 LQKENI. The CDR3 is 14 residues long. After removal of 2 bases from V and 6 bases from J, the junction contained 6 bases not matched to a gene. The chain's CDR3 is CASSPGTDLHGYTF. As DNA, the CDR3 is TGTGCCAGCTCACCAGGGACAGACTTGCATGGCTACACCTTC.

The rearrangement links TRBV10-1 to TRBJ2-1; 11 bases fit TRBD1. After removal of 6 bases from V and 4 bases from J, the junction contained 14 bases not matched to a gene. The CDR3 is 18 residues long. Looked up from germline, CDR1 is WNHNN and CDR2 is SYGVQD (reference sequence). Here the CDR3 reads CASRDSQTGTGGYNEQFF. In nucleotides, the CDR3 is TGCGCCAGCAGAGATTCGCAAACCGGGACAGGGGGTTACAATGAGCAGTTCTTC.

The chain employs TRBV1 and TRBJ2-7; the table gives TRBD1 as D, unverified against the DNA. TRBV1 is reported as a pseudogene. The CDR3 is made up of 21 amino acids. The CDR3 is CTSSQEIKAGQGRRSSYEQYF. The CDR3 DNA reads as TGCACCAGCAGCCAAGAAATCAAAGCAGGACAGGGTAGAAGGAGCTCCTACGAGCAGTACTTC.

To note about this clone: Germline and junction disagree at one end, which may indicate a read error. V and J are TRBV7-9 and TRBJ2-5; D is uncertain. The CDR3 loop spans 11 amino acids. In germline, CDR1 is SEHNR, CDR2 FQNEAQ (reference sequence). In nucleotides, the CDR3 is TGTGCCAGCAGCTTAGTTGGGTGGCTGAACTTC. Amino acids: CASSLVGWLNF.

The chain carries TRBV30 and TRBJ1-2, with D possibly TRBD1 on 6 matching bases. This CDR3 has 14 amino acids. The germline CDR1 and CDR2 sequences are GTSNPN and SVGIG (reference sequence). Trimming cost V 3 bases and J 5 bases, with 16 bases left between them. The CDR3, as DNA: TGTGCCTGGAGGGGTAACAGGGTAGGGTATGGCTACACCTTC. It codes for CAWRGNRVGYGYTF.

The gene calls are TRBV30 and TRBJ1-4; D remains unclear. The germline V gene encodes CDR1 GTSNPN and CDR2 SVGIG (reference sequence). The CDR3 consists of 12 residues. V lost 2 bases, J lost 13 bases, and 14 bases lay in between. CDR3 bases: TGTGCCTGGAGTTCTTTATTCGGGAGACTGTTTTTT. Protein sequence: CAWSSLFGRLFF.

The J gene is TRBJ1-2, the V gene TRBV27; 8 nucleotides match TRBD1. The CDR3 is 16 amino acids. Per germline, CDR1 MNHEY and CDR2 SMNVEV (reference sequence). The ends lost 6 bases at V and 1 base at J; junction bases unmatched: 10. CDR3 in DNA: TGTGCCAGCAGGGGCGAGTGGACAGGGAGTAACTATGGCTACACCTTC. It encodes CASRGEWTGSNYGYTF.

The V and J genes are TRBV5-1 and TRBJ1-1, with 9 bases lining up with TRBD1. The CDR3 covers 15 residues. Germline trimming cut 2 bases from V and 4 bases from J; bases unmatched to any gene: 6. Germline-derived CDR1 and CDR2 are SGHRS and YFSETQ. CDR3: CASSLQGAQVTEAFF. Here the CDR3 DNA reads TGCGCCAGCAGCTTACAGGGGGCGCAGGTCACTGAAGCTTTCTTT.

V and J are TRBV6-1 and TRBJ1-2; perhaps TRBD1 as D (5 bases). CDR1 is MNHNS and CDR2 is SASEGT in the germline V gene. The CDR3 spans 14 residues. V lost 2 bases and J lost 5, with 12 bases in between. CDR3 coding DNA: TGTGCCAGCAGTGAACCGGGCAGGGAATATGGCTACACCTTC. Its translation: CASSEPGREYGYTF.